These T cell receptor beta chains were read from a single sample in a study of blood T cell repertoires in COVID-19. Generated by immunoSEQ multiplex PCR, the TCRdb table keeps only in-frame clones and is missing some. The sample lists roughly 260,000 clones; less than 90% were seen once. The sample taken for sequencing was peripheral blood. These receptors were taken from a man aged 60 to 75 who had recovered from COVID-19. CDR3s include the opening cysteine and the closing phenylalanine or tryptophan. Each record gives: V gene, CDR3 protein.

TRBV7-2	CASSRTENTTPRF
TRBV2	CASNGDRGWYEQYF
TRBV6-6	CASIPRGNTEAFF
TRBV20-1	CSASGDRESNEKLFF
TRBV6-5	CASASGGRVFNEQFF
TRBV19	CASSIGAGTVRTEAFF
TRBV2	CASSDDRGWATQYF
TRBV19	CASSVYRDRPTDTQYF
TRBV19	CASSREGSYEQYF
TRBV11-2	CASSLGQADANTIYF
TRBV11-2	CASSSAGRDTEAFF
TRBV5-6	CASSFVASSYEQYF
TRBV2	CASSAKGGYGYTF
TRBV10-3	CAISGLGAGYNEQFF
TRBV5-6	CASSYVTRGNTEAFF
TRBV10-1	CASRHDSFYGYTF
TRBV10-1	CASSPRQGGNTEAFF
TRBV4-1	CASSEQGIGYGYTF
TRBV4-1	CASSQDRELAGGDSTDTQYF
TRBV25-1	CASSEVGGTYEQYF
TRBV7-2	CASSFRNTGELFF
TRBV19	CASSGFGTANSPLHF
TRBV18	CASSPPTGGPNQPQHF
TRBV4-1	CASSQGTDLRGYNSPLHF
TRBV5-4	CASSFPGISPTDTQYF
TRBV19	CASSIGSAGGSNQPQHF
TRBV7-3	CASSSQGAGELFF
TRBV7-9	CATLAPGTENQPQHF
TRBV14	CASSPRERANGNTIYF
TRBV10-2	CASSEIRVGEAFF
TRBV20-1	CSAKDTYEQYF
TRBV6-5	CASTHGVGNNSPLHF
TRBV7-8	CASSLVIGSRGTGELFF
TRBV15	CATSRDLWDRHGYTF
TRBV12-3/TRBV12-4	CASSTRGLGEQYF
TRBV19	CASSIGGQGQETQYF
TRBV9	CASSVGRLGNNEQFF
TRBV7-2	CASSYTDSRGNYGYTF
TRBV5-4	CASRSGTGISYEQYF
TRBV6-1	CASSELRDGYTF
TRBV9	CASSVSSLNTEAFF
TRBV3-1/TRBV3-2	CASSQSRGLAYEQYF
TRBV9	CASSTGGPNEKLFF
TRBV7-9	CASSLGQSSYEQYF
TRBV6-5	CACSKETGSEKLFF
TRBV6-5	CASSPLGTGGEGYTF
TRBV4-2	CASSQDVTGVEKLFF
TRBV9	CASSDLEGFVGYTF
TRBV6-6	CASSYTGVEEQYF
TRBV6-6	CASSRGLAGLSDYNEQFF
TRBV5-1	CASSLGTAFSSYNSPLHF
TRBV18	CASSPTTGGDNSPLHF
TRBV4-1	CASSQAGLAGVEQYF
TRBV19	CASIPTGLYRISYGYTF